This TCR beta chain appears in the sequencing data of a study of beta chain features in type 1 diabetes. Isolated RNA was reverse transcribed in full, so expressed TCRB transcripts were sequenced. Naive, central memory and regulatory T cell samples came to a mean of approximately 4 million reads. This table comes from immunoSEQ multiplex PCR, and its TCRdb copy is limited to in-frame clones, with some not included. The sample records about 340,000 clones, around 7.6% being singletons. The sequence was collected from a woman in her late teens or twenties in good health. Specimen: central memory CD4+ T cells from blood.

The CDR3 region has the DNA TGTGCCAGCGGGGACCCCGGCGGTTATGGCTACACCTTC. Protein sequence: CASGDPGGYGYTF. V usage is TRBV7-9 and J usage is TRBJ1-2; possible D gene TRBD1, 5 bases. Trimming left V 8 bases short and J 5 bases short, with 15 bases between. The CDR3 sequence is 13 residues long. CDR1 and CDR2 from the germline V gene are SEHNR and FQNEAQ (reference sequence).